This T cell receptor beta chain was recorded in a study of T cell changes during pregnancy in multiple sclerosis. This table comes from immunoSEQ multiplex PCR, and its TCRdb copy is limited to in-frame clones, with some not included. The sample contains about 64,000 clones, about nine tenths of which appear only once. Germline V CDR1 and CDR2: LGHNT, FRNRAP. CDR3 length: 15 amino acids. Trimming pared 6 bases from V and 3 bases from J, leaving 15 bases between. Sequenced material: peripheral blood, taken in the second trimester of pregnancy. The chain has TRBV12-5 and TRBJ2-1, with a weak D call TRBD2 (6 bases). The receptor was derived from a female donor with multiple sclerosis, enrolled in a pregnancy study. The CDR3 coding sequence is TGTGCTAGTGGACTCCCTGGCGGGGTCTACAATGAGCAGTTCTTC. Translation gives CASGLPGGVYNEQFF. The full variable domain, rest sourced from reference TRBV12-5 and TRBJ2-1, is DARVTQTPRHKVTEMGQEVTMRCQPILGHNTVFWYRQTMMQGLELLAYFRNRAPLDDSGMPKDRFSAEMPDATLATLKIQPSEPRDSAVYFCASGLPGGVYNEQFFGPGTRLTVL.